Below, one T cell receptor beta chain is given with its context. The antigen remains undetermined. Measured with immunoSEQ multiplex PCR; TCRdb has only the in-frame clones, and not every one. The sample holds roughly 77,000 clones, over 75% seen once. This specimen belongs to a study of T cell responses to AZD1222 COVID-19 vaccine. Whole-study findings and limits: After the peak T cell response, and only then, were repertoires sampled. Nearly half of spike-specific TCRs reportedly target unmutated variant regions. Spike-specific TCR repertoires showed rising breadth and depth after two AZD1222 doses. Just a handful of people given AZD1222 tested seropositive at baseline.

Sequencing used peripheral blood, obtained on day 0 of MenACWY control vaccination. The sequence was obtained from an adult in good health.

The CDR3 spells CASRGTASSYNEQFF. DNA for the CDR3: TGTGCCAGCAGAGGGACGGCTAGCTCCTACAATGAGCAGTTCTTC. The chain carries TRBV2 and TRBJ2-1, with D perhaps TRBD1 or TRBD2 (5 bases each). CDR1 and CDR2 from the germline V gene are SNHLY and FYNNEI. Trimming left V 6 bases short and J 0 bases short, with 12 bases between. CDR3 size: 15 residues.